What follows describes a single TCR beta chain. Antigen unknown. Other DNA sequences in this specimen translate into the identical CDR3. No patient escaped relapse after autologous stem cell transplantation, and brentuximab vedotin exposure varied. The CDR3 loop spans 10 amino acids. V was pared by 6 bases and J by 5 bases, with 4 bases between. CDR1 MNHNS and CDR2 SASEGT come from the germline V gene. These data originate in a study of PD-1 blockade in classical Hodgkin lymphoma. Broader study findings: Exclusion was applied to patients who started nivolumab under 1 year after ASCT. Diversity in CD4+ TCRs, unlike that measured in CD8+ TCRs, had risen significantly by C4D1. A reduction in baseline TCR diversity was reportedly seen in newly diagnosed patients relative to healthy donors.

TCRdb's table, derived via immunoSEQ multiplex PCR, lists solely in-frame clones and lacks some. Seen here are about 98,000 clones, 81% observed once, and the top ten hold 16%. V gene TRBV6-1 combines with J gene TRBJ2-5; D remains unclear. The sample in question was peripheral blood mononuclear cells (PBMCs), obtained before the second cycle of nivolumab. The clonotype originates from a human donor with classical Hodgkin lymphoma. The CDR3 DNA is TGTGCCAGCAGAAGGGAGACCCAGTACTTC. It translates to CASRRETQYF.